The 13 T cell receptor beta chains in this list originate from one sample, sequenced in a study of identical twins. Via MiXCR, TCRdb re-called the 5' RACE reads, giving one row per CDR3 protein. The top ten hold 0.4% to 0.6% of the sample, which has approximately 550,000 distinct CDR3 sequences, about a fifth seen once. The data also belong to a second study, concerning yellow fever vaccine responses in identical twins.

The sequenced material came from CD4+ T cells sorted from blood. The origin of the receptors is a woman between 18 and 29 years old in good health.

Many counts were recorded for this clonotype. The V and J genes are TRBV3-1 and TRBJ1-1; the D gene is possibly TRBD1 (5 bases). Germline CDR1 LGHDT, CDR2 YNNKEL (reference sequence). The V and J ends lost 4 bases and 6 bases respectively, with 15 bases between them. This CDR3 has 14 residues. In DNA, the CDR3 is TGTGCCAGCAGCCCCAGGGCCGAGGTGGCTGAAGCTTTCTTT. The encoded protein is CASSPRAEVAEAFF. The whole variable domain, remainder taken from reference TRBV3-1 and TRBJ1-1, is DTAVSQTPKYLVTQMGNDKSIKCEQNLGHDTMYWYKQDSKKFLKIMFSYNNKELIINETVPNRFSPKSPDKAHLNLHINSLELGDSAVYFCASSPRAEVAEAFFGQGTRLTVV.

V and J are TRBV11-2 and TRBJ2-5, with TRBD2 matching 10 bases. The junction had 3 bases not matched to a gene; V was cut back by 3 bases and J by 5 bases. This CDR3 contains 14 residues. Germline values: CDR1 SGHAT, CDR2 FQNNGV. In DNA, the CDR3 is TGTGCCAGCAGCTTCTCAGCGGGAGGGGAGACCCAGTACTTC. Its protein product is CASSFSAGGETQYF.

The chain links TRBV20-1 to TRBJ2-7; TRBD2 aligns across 10 bases. V shed 7 bases and J 5 bases; nucleotides not matched to a gene: 5. Germline V gene sequence: CDR1 DFQATT, CDR2 SNEGSKA (reference sequence). The CDR3 length is 12 residues. CDR3 loop: CSVKRGGNEQYV. CDR3 bases: TGCAGTGTTAAGCGGGGGGGCAACGAGCAGTACGTC.

The V gene is TRBV6-1, the J gene TRBJ1-4, with D perhaps TRBD1 (5 bases). The germline V gene encodes CDR1 MNHNS and CDR2 SASEGT. The CDR3 runs 16 residues. Trimming shortened V by 6 bases and J by 4 bases, and 18 bases separated the two germline ends. The CDR3 nucleotides read TGTGCCAGCAGCAAACGTCGGGGGAACCATAATGAAAAACTGTTTTTT. Amino acids: CASSKRRGNHNEKLFF.

The V gene is TRBV11-2, the J gene TRBJ2-3, with D maybe TRBD1 (7 bases). Trimming removed 2 bases from V and 7 bases from J, with 19 bases in between. This CDR3 comprises 16 residues. CDR1 is SGHAT and CDR2 is FQNNGV in the germline V gene. Written as DNA, the CDR3 is TGTGCCAGCAGCTTATTGGGTGGACAGGAGGGGTATACGCAGTATTTT. It is translated as CASSLLGGQEGYTQYF.

The chain carries TRBV2 and TRBJ2-7, with TRBD2 identical over 8 bases. This CDR3 spans 14 amino acids. Trimming at V came to 6 bases and at J to 6 bases, leaving 10 bases not matched to a gene. Germline loops: CDR1 SNHLY, CDR2 FYNNEI. The CDR3 protein is CASRNEAGVGEQYF. In DNA form, the CDR3 reads TGTGCCAGCAGAAACGAAGCGGGAGTGGGCGAGCAGTACTTC.

This rearrangement joins TRBV3-1 to TRBJ1-2; tentative D call: TRBD1 (5 bases). This CDR3 is 14 amino acids long. CDR1 is LGHDT and CDR2 is YNNKEL in the germline V gene (reference sequence). V shed 1 base and J shed 6 bases, with 12 bases lying between them. The CDR3 DNA reads as TGTGCCAGCAGCCAAGTGGACCAGGGCCATGGCTACACCTTC. As protein: CASSQVDQGHGYTF.

The chain is built from TRBV4-1 and TRBJ2-7; D gene ambiguous. CDR1 is MGHRA, CDR2 YSYEKL, per germline. The CDR3 extends over 14 amino acids. Trimming removed 0 bases from V and 5 bases from J, with 11 bases in between. CDR3 amino acids: CASSQDRVRHEQYF. The CDR3 DNA sequence: TGCGCCAGCAGCCAAGATCGCGTTAGACACGAGCAGTACTTC.

The V and J genes are TRBV18 and TRBJ2-5; no firm D call. This CDR3 comprises 15 residues. The ends were cut back, 5 bases at V and 4 bases at J, with 17 bases in the middle. Germline V gives CDR1 KGHSH, CDR2 LQKENI. As DNA, the CDR3 is TGTGCCAGCTCAGGGCTTAGAGTTGGGCGAGAGACCCAGTACTTC. The encoded protein is CASSGLRVGRETQYF.

This clonotype showed up many times. The chain is built from TRBV4-1 and TRBJ2-3; D possibly corresponds to TRBD2 (5 bases). Deletions cut 0 bases from V and 6 bases from J, with 7 bases between. The CDR3 runs 13 residues. Germline V gene sequence: CDR1 MGHRA, CDR2 YSYEKL. The CDR3 here is CASSQDRGDTQYF. The CDR3 region has the DNA TGCGCCAGCAGCCAAGATAGAGGGGATACGCAGTATTTT.

This clonotype was detected a few times. CDR3 sequence reads: CASNALTGGTYEQYF. In DNA form, the CDR3 reads TGTGCCAGCAACGCGCTAACGGGAGGAACCTACGAGCAGTACTTC. This chain connects TRBV2 to TRBJ2-7; 7 nucleotides agree with TRBD2. Germline CDR1 SNHLY, CDR2 FYNNEI. V dropped 7 bases and J dropped 2; count of bases not matched to a gene: 11. This CDR3 contains 15 residues.

This clonotype was seen a handful of times. This chain links TRBV5-1 with TRBJ2-1; 7 nucleotides match TRBD1. V was clipped by 4 bases and J by 1 base; unmatched bases: 8. There are 16 residues in the CDR3. Germline assignment: CDR1 SGHRS and CDR2 YFSETQ. The CDR3 DNA sequence: TGCGCCAGCAGCACCGGACAGGTCCTTTCCTACAATGAGCAGTTCTTC. Translated: CASSTGQVLSYNEQFF. Full variable domain (missing parts from reference TRBV5-1 and TRBJ2-1): KAGVTQTPRYLIKTRGQQVTLSCSPISGHRSVSWYQQTPGQGLQFLFEYFSETQRNKGNFPGRFSGRQFSNSRSEMNVSTLELGDSALYLCASSTGQVLSYNEQFFGPGTRLTVL.

This clonotype was seen at least ten times. The chain carries TRBV29-1 and TRBJ1-6; D remains unclear. From germline, CDR1 is SQVTM and CDR2 ANQGSEA. This CDR3 has 13 residues. Trimming took 5 bases from V and 5 from J, leaving 10 bases between them. CDR3 nucleotide sequence: TGCAGCGTTCTCCGGGATGATAATTCACCCCTCCACTTT. Protein sequence: CSVLRDDNSPLHF.